This T cell receptor (beta chain) was captured in a study of blood T cells in healthy people across ages. Background on the study: The capture of about one barcoded beta molecule per two T cells was achieved by template switching.

PCR was performed a second time for about 7 to 12 cycles using a sample-barcoded 5' primer and a J-beta primer mix. TCRdb re-derived calls from the 5' RACE reads in MiXCR, one entry per CDR3 protein. The table records 550,000 to 750,000 distinct CDR3 sequences, 20% to 25% of them present only once. V lost 0 bases to trimming and J lost 7 bases, with 20 bases between them. The CDR3 runs 17 residues. Germline loops: CDR1 SGHRS, CDR2 YFSETQ. Every donor contributed around 10 milliliters of peripheral blood by blood draw. Isolation recovered at least 6 million PBMCs from every sample. The authors extracted at least 5 micrograms of total RNA per sample.

The clonotype originates from a man between 65 and 80 years old in good health. The chain employs TRBV5-1 and TRBJ2-4; unclear D gene. The sample was blood. In nucleotides, the CDR3 is TGCGCCAGCAGCTTGGTGGGTGGCAGTCCCCCCGGGAACATTCAGTACTTC. Encoded protein: CASSLVGGSPPGNIQYF. The whole variable domain, filled in from reference TRBV5-1 and TRBJ2-4, reads KAGVTQTPRYLIKTRGQQVTLSCSPISGHRSVSWYQQTPGQGLQFLFEYFSETQRNKGNFPGRFSGRQFSNSRSEMNVSTLELGDSALYLCASSLVGGSPPGNIQYFGAGTRLSVL.